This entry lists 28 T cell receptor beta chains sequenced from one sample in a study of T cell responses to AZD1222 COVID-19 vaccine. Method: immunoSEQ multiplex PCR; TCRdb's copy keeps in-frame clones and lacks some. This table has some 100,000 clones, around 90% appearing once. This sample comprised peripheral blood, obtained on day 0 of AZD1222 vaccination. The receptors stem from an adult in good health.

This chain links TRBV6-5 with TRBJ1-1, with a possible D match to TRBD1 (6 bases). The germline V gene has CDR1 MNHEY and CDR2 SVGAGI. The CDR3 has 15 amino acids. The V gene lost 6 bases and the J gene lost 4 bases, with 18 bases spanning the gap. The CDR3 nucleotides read TGTGCCAGCAGCCCCGGGGGCGTTTGGGGCACTGAAGCTTTCTTT. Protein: CASSPGGVWGTEAFF.

The CDR3 region has the DNA TGTGCCAGCAGTTACTCGGGTGGGGATAGCTACGAGCAGTACTTC. Translated: CASSYSGGDSYEQYF. The chain uses TRBV6-6 and TRBJ2-7; D remains ambiguous. Germline CDR1 MNHNY, CDR2 SVGAGI (reference sequence). Trimming removed 0 bases from V and 3 bases from J, with 12 bases in between. The CDR3 spans 15 residues.

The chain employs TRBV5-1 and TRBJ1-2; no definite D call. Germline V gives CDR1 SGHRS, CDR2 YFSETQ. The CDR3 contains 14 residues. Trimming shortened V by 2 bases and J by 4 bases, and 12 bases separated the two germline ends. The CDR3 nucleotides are TGCGCCAGCAGCTTAAGCGACGTGCGCTATGGCTACACCTTC. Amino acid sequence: CASSLSDVRYGYTF.

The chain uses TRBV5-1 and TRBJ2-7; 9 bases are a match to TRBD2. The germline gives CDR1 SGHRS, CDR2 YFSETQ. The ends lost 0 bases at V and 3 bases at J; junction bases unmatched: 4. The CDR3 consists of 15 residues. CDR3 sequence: CASSLGSSGIYEQYF. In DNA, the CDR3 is TGCGCCAGCAGCTTGGGGTCTAGCGGGATCTACGAGCAGTACTTC.

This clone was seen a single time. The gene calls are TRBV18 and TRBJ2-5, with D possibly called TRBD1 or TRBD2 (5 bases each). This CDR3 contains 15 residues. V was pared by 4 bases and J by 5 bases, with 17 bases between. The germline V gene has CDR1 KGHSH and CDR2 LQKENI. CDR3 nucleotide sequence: TGTGCCAGCTCACTCTCCCCCGGGGCGCGGGAGACCCAGTACTTC. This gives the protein CASSLSPGARETQYF.

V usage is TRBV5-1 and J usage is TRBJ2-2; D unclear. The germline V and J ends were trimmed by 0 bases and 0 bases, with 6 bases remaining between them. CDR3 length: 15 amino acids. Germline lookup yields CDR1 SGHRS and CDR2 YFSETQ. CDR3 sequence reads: CASSLVTANTGELFF. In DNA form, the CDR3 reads TGCGCCAGCAGCTTGGTAACAGCGAACACCGGGGAGCTGTTTTTT.

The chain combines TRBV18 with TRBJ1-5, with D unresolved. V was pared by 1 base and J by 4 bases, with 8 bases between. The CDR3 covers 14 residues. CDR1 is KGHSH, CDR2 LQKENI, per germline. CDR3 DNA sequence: TGTGCCAGCTCACCACTTAACACAAATCAGCCCCAGCATTTT. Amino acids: CASSPLNTNQPQHF.

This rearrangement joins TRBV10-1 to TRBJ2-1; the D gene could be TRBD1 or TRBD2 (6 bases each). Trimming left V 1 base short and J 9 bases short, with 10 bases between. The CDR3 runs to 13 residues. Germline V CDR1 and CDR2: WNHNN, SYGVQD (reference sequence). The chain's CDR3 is CASSELQGGEQFF. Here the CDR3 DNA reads TGCGCCAGCAGTGAGTTACAGGGAGGTGAGCAGTTCTTC.

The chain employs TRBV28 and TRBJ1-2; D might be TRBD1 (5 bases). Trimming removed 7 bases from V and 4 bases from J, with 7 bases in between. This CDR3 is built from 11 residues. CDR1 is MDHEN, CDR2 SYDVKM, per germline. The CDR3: CASKGTYGYTF. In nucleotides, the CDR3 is TGTGCCAGCAAAGGGACCTATGGCTACACCTTC.

In DNA, the CDR3 is TGTGCCAGCAGTTTGGGGACAGTTAACTATGGCTACACCTTC. Translated, it gives CASSLGTVNYGYTF. The chain carries TRBV28 and TRBJ1-2, with TRBD1 matching over 7 bases. The CDR3 sequence is 14 residues long. The germline V gene has CDR1 MDHEN and CDR2 SYDVKM. V dropped 3 bases and J dropped 1; count of bases not matched to a gene: 2.

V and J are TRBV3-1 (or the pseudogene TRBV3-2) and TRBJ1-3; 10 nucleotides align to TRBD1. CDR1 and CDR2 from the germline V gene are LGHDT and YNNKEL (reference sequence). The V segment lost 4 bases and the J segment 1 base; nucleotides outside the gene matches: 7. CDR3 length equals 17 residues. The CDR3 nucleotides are TGTGCCAGCAGCCCCCCGGACAGGGGGGTTTCTGGAAACACCATATATTTT. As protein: CASSPPDRGVSGNTIYF.

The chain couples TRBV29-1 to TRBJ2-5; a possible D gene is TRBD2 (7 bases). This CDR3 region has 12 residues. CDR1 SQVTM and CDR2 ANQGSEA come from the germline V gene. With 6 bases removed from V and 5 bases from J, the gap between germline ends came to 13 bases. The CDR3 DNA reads TGCAGCGTAGGGGGGGCCGGCGAGACCCAGTACTTC. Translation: CSVGGAGETQYF.

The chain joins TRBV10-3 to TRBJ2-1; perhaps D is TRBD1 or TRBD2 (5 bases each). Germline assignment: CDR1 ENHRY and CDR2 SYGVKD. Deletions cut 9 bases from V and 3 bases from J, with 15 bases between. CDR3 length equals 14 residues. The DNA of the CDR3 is TGTGCCATGGGGGAAGGGAGAGACTACAATGAGCAGTTCTTC. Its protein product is CAMGEGRDYNEQFF.

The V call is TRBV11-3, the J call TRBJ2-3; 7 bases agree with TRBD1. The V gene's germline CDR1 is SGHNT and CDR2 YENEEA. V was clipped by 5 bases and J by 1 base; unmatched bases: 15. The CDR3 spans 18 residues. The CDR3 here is CASSAPSGQWPGTDTQYF. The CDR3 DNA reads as TGTGCCAGCAGCGCACCGTCGGGACAGTGGCCCGGCACAGATACGCAGTATTTT. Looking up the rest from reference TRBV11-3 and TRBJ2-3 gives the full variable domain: EAGVVQSPRYKIIEKKQPVAFWCNPISGHNTLYWYLQNLGQGPELLIRYENEEAVDDSQLPKDRFSAERLKGVDSTLKIQPAELGDSAVYLCASSAPSGQWPGTDTQYFGPGTRLTVL.

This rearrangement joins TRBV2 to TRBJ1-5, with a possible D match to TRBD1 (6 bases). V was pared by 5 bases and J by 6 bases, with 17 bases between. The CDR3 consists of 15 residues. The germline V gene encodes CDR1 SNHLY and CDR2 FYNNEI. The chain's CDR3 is CASSSQSAGAQPQHF. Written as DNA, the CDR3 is TGTGCCAGCAGTTCCCAAAGTGCGGGGGCTCAGCCCCAGCATTTT.

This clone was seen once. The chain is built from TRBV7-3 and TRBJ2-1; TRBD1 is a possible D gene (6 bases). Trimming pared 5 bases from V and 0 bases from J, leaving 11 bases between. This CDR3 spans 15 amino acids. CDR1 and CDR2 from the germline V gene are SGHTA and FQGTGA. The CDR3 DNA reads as TGTGCCAGCAGCCGCACAGGGAGCTCCTACAATGAGCAGTTCTTC. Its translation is CASSRTGSSYNEQFF.

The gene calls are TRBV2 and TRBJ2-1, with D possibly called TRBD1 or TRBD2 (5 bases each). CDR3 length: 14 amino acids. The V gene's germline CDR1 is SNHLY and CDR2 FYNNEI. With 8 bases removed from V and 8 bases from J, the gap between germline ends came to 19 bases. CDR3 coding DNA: TGTGCCAGCGAACGGGACGTGGGAACACATGAGCAGTTCTTC. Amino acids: CASERDVGTHEQFF.

The CDR3 coding sequence is TGTGCCAGCAGTTCGTTTAGGTCACGGACTCTCACAGATACGCAGTATTTT. The encoded protein is CASSSFRSRTLTDTQYF. This rearrangement joins TRBV6-2 or TRBV6-3 to TRBJ2-3, with D possibly matching TRBD2 (5 bases). The V end was cut by 4 bases, the J end by 2 bases, with 19 bases between. This CDR3 has 17 amino acids. Germline loops: CDR1 MNHEY, CDR2 SVGEGT.

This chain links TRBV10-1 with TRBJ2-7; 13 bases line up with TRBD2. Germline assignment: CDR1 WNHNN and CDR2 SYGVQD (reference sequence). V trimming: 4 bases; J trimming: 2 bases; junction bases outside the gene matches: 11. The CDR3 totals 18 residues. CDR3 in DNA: TGCGCCAGCAGTGGGGCAGGACTGGGACTAGCGGGAACCTACGAGCAGTACTTC. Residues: CASSGAGLGLAGTYEQYF.

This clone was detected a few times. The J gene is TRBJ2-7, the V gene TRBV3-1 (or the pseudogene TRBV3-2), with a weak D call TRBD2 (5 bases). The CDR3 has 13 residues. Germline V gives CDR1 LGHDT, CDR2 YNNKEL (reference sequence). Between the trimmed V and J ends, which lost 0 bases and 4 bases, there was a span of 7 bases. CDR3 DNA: TGTGCCAGCAGCCAAGAGACGGGATACGAGCAGTACTTC. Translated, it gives CASSQETGYEQYF.

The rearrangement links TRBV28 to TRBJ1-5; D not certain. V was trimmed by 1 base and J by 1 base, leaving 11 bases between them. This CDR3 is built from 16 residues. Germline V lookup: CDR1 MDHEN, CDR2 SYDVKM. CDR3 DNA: TGTGCCAGCAGTTTATTGGGGATAGGGAGCAATCAGCCCCAGCATTTT. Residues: CASSLLGIGSNQPQHF. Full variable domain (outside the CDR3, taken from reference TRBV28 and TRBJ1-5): DVKVTQSSRYLVKRTGEKVFLECVQDMDHENMFWYRQDPGLGLRLIYFSYDVKMKEKGDIPEGYSVSREKKERFSLILESASTNQTSMYLCASSLLGIGSNQPQHFGDGTRLSIL.

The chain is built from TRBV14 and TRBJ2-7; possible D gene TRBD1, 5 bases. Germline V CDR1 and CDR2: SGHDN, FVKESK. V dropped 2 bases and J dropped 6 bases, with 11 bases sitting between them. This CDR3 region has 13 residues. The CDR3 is CASSQNDRGEQYF. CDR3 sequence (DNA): TGTGCCAGCAGCCAAAACGACAGAGGCGAGCAGTACTTC.

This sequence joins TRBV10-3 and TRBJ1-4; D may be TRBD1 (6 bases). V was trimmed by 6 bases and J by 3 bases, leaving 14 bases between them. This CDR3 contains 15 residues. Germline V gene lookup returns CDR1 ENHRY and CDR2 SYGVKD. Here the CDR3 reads CAISDPTGSNEKLFF. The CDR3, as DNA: TGTGCCATCAGCGATCCCACAGGGTCTAATGAAAAACTGTTTTTT.

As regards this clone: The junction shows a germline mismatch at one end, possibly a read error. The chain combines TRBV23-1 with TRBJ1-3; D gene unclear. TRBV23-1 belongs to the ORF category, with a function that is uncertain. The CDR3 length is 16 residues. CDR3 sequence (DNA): TGCGCCAGCAGTCAATCGGTGGGGATCTCTAGAAACACCATATATTTT. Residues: CASSQSVGISRNTIYF.

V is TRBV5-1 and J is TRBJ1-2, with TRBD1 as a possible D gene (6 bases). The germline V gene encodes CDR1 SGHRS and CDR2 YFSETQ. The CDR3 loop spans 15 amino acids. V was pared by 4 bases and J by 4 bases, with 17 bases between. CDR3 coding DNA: TGCGCCAGCAGCCCGAGTCCGGGACAACGCTATGGCTACACCTTC. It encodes CASSPSPGQRYGYTF. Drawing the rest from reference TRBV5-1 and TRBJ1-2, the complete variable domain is KAGVTQTPRYLIKTRGQQVTLSCSPISGHRSVSWYQQTPGQGLQFLFEYFSETQRNKGNFPGRFSGRQFSNSRSEMNVSTLELGDSALYLCASSPSPGQRYGYTFGSGTRLTVV.

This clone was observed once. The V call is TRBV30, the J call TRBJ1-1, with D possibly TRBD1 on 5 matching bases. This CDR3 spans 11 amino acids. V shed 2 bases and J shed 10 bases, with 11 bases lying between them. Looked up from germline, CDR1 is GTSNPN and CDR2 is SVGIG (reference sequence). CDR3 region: CAWSTGPRAFF. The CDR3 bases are TGTGCCTGGAGTACGGGACCTCGAGCTTTCTTT. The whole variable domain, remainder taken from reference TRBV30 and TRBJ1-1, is SQTIHQWPATLVQPVGSPLSLECTVEGTSNPNLYWYRQAAGRGLQLLFYSVGIGQISSEVPQNLSASRPQDRQFILSSKKLLLSDSGFYLCAWSTGPRAFFGQGTRLTVV.

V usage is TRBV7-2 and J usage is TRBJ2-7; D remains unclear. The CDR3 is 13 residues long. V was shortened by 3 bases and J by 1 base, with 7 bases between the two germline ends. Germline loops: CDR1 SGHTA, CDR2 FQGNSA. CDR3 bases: TGTGCCAGCAGCTTTAGTGGGTCCTACGAGCAGTACTTC. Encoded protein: CASSFSGSYEQYF.

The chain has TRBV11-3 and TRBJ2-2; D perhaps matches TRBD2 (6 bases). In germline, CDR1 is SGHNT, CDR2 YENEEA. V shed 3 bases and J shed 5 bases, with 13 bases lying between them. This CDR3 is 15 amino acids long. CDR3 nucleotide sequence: TGTGCCAGCAGCTTCGGATCCGGGGGAACCGGGGAGCTGTTTTTT. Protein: CASSFGSGGTGELFF.